This TCR beta chain came from a study of blood T cell repertoires in COVID-19. For the study at large: PBMCs, B-cell-depleted T cells, or T cells were the source of the cDNA or gDNA that made up the material.

The CDR3 is made up of 14 amino acids. Germline CDR1 and CDR2: SGHTA and FQGNSA. Trimming stripped 5 bases from V and 5 bases from J, with 15 bases between. Seattle's enrolled individuals joined amid active infection and were then monitored longitudinally. Profiling relied on immunoSEQ multiplex PCR, and the TCRdb table lists in-frame clones only, not all of them. Of about 220,000 clones in the sample, 70% to 90% were seen once. Sequencing was carried out using peripheral blood. The clonotype originates from a woman in her 70s with COVID-19, enrolled during active disease. This chain links TRBV7-2 with TRBJ1-1, with D unresolved. Here the CDR3 DNA reads TGTGCCAGCAGCCCAAATTTCCCGGGGACTGAAGCTTTCTTT. Protein sequence: CASSPNFPGTEAFF.